The entry below gives a single T cell receptor (beta chain) sequence along with its context. The antigen remains unidentified. TCRdb's copy holds only in-frame clones and misses some; the assay was immunoSEQ multiplex PCR. The profile shows about 5,000 clones, 85% of them singletons. The data stem from a study of immune evolution from preneoplasia to lung adenocarcinoma. General study points: Later-stage lesions appeared to have more T cells, more diversity, less clonality. From normal lung to invasive adenocarcinoma, top clone frequencies appeared to decrease.

Germline V CDR1 and CDR2: SGHDN, FVKESK. The CDR3 sequence is 15 residues long. V was pared by 4 bases and J by 1 base, with 13 bases between. This TCR was recovered from a donor at least 70 years old with lung adenocarcinoma. The chain couples TRBV14 to TRBJ1-1; the D gene is possibly TRBD1 (5 bases). Input material: FFPE adjacent normal lung tissue. The CDR3 sequence: CASSPFRGQNTEAFF. The CDR3 nucleotides are TGTGCCAGCAGCCCTTTCCGCGGACAGAACACTGAAGCTTTCTTT. Full variable domain (rest looked up from reference TRBV14 and TRBJ1-1): EAGVTQFPSHSVIEKGQTVTLRCDPISGHDNLYWYRRVMGKEIKFLLHFVKESKQDESGMPNNRFLAERTGGTYSTLKVQPAELEDSGVYFCASSPFRGQNTEAFFGQGTRLTVV.